This T cell receptor (beta chain) was sequenced in a study of T cell responses to AZD1222 COVID-19 vaccine. It was second doses at about 4 or about 12 weeks that were pooled. The V gene's germline CDR1 is GTSNPN and CDR2 SVGIG (reference sequence). Between the trimmed V and J ends, which lost 2 bases and 3 bases, there was a span of 8 bases. The CDR3 spans 13 residues. A note on this clone: Its antigen is not known.

The repertoire was sequenced with immunoSEQ multiplex PCR; TCRdb's copy has only in-frame clones and lacks some. Of roughly 190,000 clones listed, approximately 90% are singletons. Study-wide points: Rises in breadth and depth of Spike-specific TCRs came after two AZD1222 doses. The CD4 TCRs associated with vaccination extended across spike and predominated at 160-218 and 743-854. The donors showed a predominance of white British ancestry and of females, with possible underestimation of clonal diversity.

The sequences come from peripheral blood, collected 28 days after the second AZD1222 dose. The V gene is TRBV30, the J gene TRBJ1-5; the D is unclear. The receptor was isolated from an adult who received the AZD1222 COVID-19 vaccine. The CDR3 DNA reads as TGTGCCTGGAGTTTGATGGACAATCAGCCCCAGCATTTT. It specifies CAWSLMDNQPQHF.